What follows describes a single T cell receptor beta chain. Its antigen is undetermined. Specimens retained roughly 1-11 million cryopreserved PBMC preceding DNA extraction. It was version v3.0 of the immunoSEQ assay that was run at survey level. Method: immunoSEQ multiplex PCR; TCRdb's copy keeps in-frame clones and lacks some. The repertoire has over 25,000 clones, roughly 90% of them found once; the top ten carry roughly 4.1%. This CDR3 has 14 residues. CDR1 MNHEY and CDR2 SMNVEV come from the germline V gene (reference sequence). Trimming took 6 bases from V and 2 from J; bases not matched to a gene: 3. This sample was taken from a study of long-term antiretroviral therapy in people with HIV. Study-level results: After ART, diversity increased yet remained lower than transplant donor controls. Blood obtained between the mid-2000s and the late 2010s may reflect older ART regimens. Regardless of time point, clones expanded before ART dominated the repertoire.

This clonotype was obtained from a woman aged 18-35 years with HIV. V and J are TRBV27 and TRBJ2-3, with 9 bases that match TRBD2. Sequenced material: unsorted PBMCs, taken 0.5 years after starting antiretroviral therapy. The CDR3 DNA follows: TGTGCCAGCAGGACTAGCGGACCCACAGATACGCAGTATTTT. Amino acids: CASRTSGPTDTQYF.